A selection of T cell receptor beta chains follows, all from one sample in a study of identifying expanded T cells in peripheral blood. Data came from immunoSEQ multiplex PCR; TCRdb stores just in-frame clones and leaves some out. The sample shows some 77,000 clones, 88% of them seen only once. The sequencing sample was made of blood. Receptor source: a person aged 18-70 years in good health. CDR3s include the opening cysteine and the closing phenylalanine or tryptophan. The order of the fields is CDR3 DNA, CDR3 protein, clone size, V gene, D gene, J gene. D genes are given only for firm matches. Rows may omit the clone size; those that give it use once, few, many or a size class.

TGTGCCAGCAGCTTAGAAGTCGGAGCGGGGGCCACCTTCACAGATACGCAGTATTTT | CASSLEVGAGATFTDTQYF | few | TRBV7-2 | TRBD2 | TRBJ2-3
TGTGCCAGCAGCCTTTTGGGGGGGCGGTCGAATGAGCAGTTCTTC | CASSLLGGRSNEQFF | NA | TRBV5-4 | NA | TRBJ2-1
TGTGCCAGCAGCTTAGGGGCTAGCGGGGGAGGAGATACGCAGTATTTT | CASSLGASGGGDTQYF | NA | TRBV7-9 | TRBD2 | TRBJ2-3
TGTGCCAGCGGTAGGGGACAGGGGGCTGGAGAGCAGTACTTC | CASGRGQGAGEQYF | NA | TRBV9 | TRBD1 | TRBJ2-7
TGCGCCAGCAGCCAAGAGGGGACTCCCTCCTACGAGCAGTACTTC | CASSQEGTPSYEQYF | NA | TRBV4-3 | NA | TRBJ2-7
TGTGCCTTATGGACAGGGGGGATGGAGACCCAGTACTTC | CALWTGGMETQYF | once | TRBV30 | TRBD1 | TRBJ2-5
TGCGCCAGCAGTGGAAGTCAGGGAGTAGTTTCGCAGTATTTT | CASSGSQGVVSQYF | few | TRBV10-2 | NA | TRBJ2-3
TGTGCCAGCAGCCTCGGACCGGAAGCTTTCTTT | CASSLGPEAFF | few | TRBV6-5 | NA | TRBJ1-1
TGTGCCAGCACCATTGGGCGGGGAGCTTTCTTT | CASTIGRGAFF | NA | TRBV28 | NA | TRBJ1-1
TGTGCCAGCACTCCCGAAGGGGGGGTTGGCTACACCTTC | CASTPEGGVGYTF | few | TRBV19 | NA | TRBJ1-2
TGTGCCAGCAGTTTATGGCGGTCCCACGAGCAGTACTTC | CASSLWRSHEQYF | NA | TRBV27 | NA | TRBJ2-7
TGCGCCAGCAGCCAAGAGTGGGGTCAGGCGGGTGGGACCCAGTACTTC | CASSQEWGQAGGTQYF | once | TRBV4-3 | NA | TRBJ2-5
TGCGCCAGCAGCGAACTACCCCGGGGAGATACGCAGTATTTT | CASSELPRGDTQYF | NA | TRBV4-3 | NA | TRBJ2-3
TGTGCCCTCGAGTACCAAGAGACCCAGTACTTC | CALEYQETQYF | once | TRBV7-7 | NA | TRBJ2-5
TGTGCTAGTGGTTTGATCCCCCGGACAGGGGGGGACAATGAGCAGTTCTTC | CASGLIPRTGGDNEQFF | many | TRBV12-5 | TRBD1 | TRBJ2-1
TGTGCCAGCAGCTTCGGGACAGGGAACACCGGGGAGCTGTTTTTT | CASSFGTGNTGELFF | NA | TRBV5-4 | TRBD1 | TRBJ2-2
TGTGCCAGCGGCTCCATGGGCAGGGGGCTTGACGAGCAGTACTTC | CASGSMGRGLDEQYF | NA | TRBV6-5 | TRBD1 | TRBJ2-7
TGTGCCAGCAGCGTAGTAGGTGATGGCAGGTCCCCCCTCCACTTT | CASSVVGDGRSPLHF | NA | TRBV9 | NA | TRBJ1-6
TGTGCCAGCAGCTTGGCAGTGGGCCATACCTATGGCTACACCTTC | CASSLAVGHTYGYTF | NA | TRBV5-5 | NA | TRBJ1-2
TGTGCCAGCAGTCCCAGGACAGGGCCGGTTTCGGGGTACGAGCAGTACTTC | CASSPRTGPVSGYEQYF | NA | TRBV27 | TRBD1 | TRBJ2-7
TGTGCCAGCAGATCCGTGGGGCTCGAAGCTTTCTTT | CASRSVGLEAFF | NA | TRBV6-5 | NA | TRBJ1-1
TGCAGCGTTCGATACAGCCCTAACTATGGCTACACCTTC | CSVRYSPNYGYTF | NA | TRBV29-1 | NA | TRBJ1-2
TGTGCCAGCAGCGCGGACAGGGCCCACAATGAGCAGTTCTTC | CASSADRAHNEQFF | NA | TRBV6-4 | TRBD1 | TRBJ2-1
TGTGCCAGCAGTTCCGAGGACAGGGACAATCAGCCCCAGCATTTT | CASSSEDRDNQPQHF | NA | TRBV6-6 | TRBD1 | TRBJ1-5
TGTGCTAGTGGTTTGCAGGGTGCGAAAGCTTTCTTT | CASGLQGAKAFF | NA | TRBV12-5 | NA | TRBJ1-1
TGTGCCAGCAGCTTAATCCCCGACCCCTTAGATTATGGCTACACCTTC | CASSLIPDPLDYGYTF | once | TRBV7-9 | NA | TRBJ1-2
TGTGCCAGCAACGAAAGGACACAGTACCAAGAGACCCAGTACTTC | CASNERTQYQETQYF | NA | TRBV2 | NA | TRBJ2-5
TGTGCCAGCAGCCTCCTGGACAGGGACAATGAGCAGTTCTTC | CASSLLDRDNEQFF | NA | TRBV4-2 | TRBD1 | TRBJ2-1
TGTGCCAGCAGCGCGACAATTAATGAGCAGTTCTTC | CASSATINEQFF | NA | TRBV5-8 | NA | TRBJ2-1
TGTGCCAGCCGACCGGGACAGTATAATTCACCCCTCCACTTT | CASRPGQYNSPLHF | NA | TRBV6-6 | TRBD1 | TRBJ1-6
TGTGCCAGCAGCGGGGGACAGAGCTCCTACAATGAGCAGTTCTTC | CASSGGQSSYNEQFF | NA | TRBV5-4 | TRBD1 | TRBJ2-1
TGTGCCAGCAGCCCGGGACTAGCGAGCTACGAGCAGTACTTC | CASSPGLASYEQYF | once | TRBV6-5 | TRBD2 | TRBJ2-7
TGCGCCAGCAGCCAAGGGCAATACAATGAGCAGTTCTTC | CASSQGQYNEQFF | NA | TRBV4-3 | NA | TRBJ2-1
TGTGCCAGCAGCTTGGTTGCGGGGGGGAGCACAGATACGCAGTATTTT | CASSLVAGGSTDTQYF | NA | TRBV5-4 | TRBD2 | TRBJ2-3
TGCGCCAGCAGCCATGGGATGGAAGAGACCCAGTACTTC | CASSHGMEETQYF | NA | TRBV4-1 | NA | TRBJ2-5
TGTGCGGGTGCCGGACTAGCGGGGCGTCGCGAAAATGAGCAGTTCTTC | CAGAGLAGRRENEQFF | NA | TRBV10-3 | TRBD2 | TRBJ2-1
TGCGCCAGCAGTGAGTCCGGAGCTAGCAATCAGCCCCAGCATTTT | CASSESGASNQPQHF | few | TRBV10-2 | NA | TRBJ1-5
TGCGCCAGCAGCCAAGATTGGGGGCTGTACCAAGAGACCCAGTACTTC | CASSQDWGLYQETQYF | once | TRBV4-3 | NA | TRBJ2-5
TGTGCCAGCAGTTTTGCAGGCGGCTCCTACAATGAGCAGTTCTTC | CASSFAGGSYNEQFF | NA | TRBV28 | NA | TRBJ2-1
TGTGCCAGCAGTTTTTGGGGCATTAACCAAGAGACCCAGTACTTC | CASSFWGINQETQYF | NA | TRBV27 | NA | TRBJ2-5
TGTGCCAGCAGCTTAGATGGCGCCAGCCGCTCCTACGAGCAGTACTTC | CASSLDGASRSYEQYF | NA | TRBV11-2 | NA | TRBJ2-7
TGCGCCAGCAGCTTTGCACCCCGAAGGGCTAATGAAAAACTGTTTTTT | CASSFAPRRANEKLFF | NA | TRBV5-1 | NA | TRBJ1-4
TGTGCCAGCAGGCCGGATCCCACCCTGTACACTGAAGCTTTCTTT | CASRPDPTLYTEAFF | once | TRBV7-8 | NA | TRBJ1-1
TGTGCCAGCAGCTATCAGCGGGGGGGCGGAGAGACCCAGTACTTC | CASSYQRGGGETQYF | many | TRBV7-2 | TRBD2 | TRBJ2-5
TGTGCCAGCAGCCCGGACAGGGGGTCACCCCTCCACTTT | CASSPDRGSPLHF | NA | TRBV7-6 | TRBD1 | TRBJ1-6
TGTGCCAGCAGCAAAGGACACAGGGCGCACGAGCAGTACTTC | CASSKGHRAHEQYF | once | TRBV21-1 | NA | TRBJ2-7
TGTGCCAGCAGCTTAGCGATAGCGGTCGGTTCCTACAATGAGCAGTTCTTC | CASSLAIAVGSYNEQFF | NA | TRBV7-9 | NA | TRBJ2-1
TGTGCCAGCTCGGGAGACCCCCCGGGGTCTGGAAACACCATATATTTT | CASSGDPPGSGNTIYF | NA | TRBV18 | NA | TRBJ1-3
TGTGCCAGCAGCCGGGATCGGGAGACCCAGTACTTC | CASSRDRETQYF | NA | TRBV14 | NA | TRBJ2-5
TGTGCCAGCAGCGTAGGTAAAGACACCGGGGAGCTGTTTTTT | CASSVGKDTGELFF | NA | TRBV9 | NA | TRBJ2-2
TGTGCCAGTAGCCCTACCGGGACAGCTTTCTATCAGCCCCAGCATTTT | CASSPTGTAFYQPQHF | NA | TRBV19 | TRBD1 | TRBJ1-5
TGTGCCAGCAGCCCCCAGGGGGTGGATCAGCCCCAGCATTTT | CASSPQGVDQPQHF | NA | TRBV7-2 | TRBD1 | TRBJ1-5
TGTGCCAGCAGCTCCGGACCCTACTATGGCTACACCTTC | CASSSGPYYGYTF | NA | TRBV7-9 | NA | TRBJ1-2
TGTGCCAGCAGGCATTGGGAGACCCAGTACTTC | CASRHWETQYF | NA | TRBV28 | NA | TRBJ2-5